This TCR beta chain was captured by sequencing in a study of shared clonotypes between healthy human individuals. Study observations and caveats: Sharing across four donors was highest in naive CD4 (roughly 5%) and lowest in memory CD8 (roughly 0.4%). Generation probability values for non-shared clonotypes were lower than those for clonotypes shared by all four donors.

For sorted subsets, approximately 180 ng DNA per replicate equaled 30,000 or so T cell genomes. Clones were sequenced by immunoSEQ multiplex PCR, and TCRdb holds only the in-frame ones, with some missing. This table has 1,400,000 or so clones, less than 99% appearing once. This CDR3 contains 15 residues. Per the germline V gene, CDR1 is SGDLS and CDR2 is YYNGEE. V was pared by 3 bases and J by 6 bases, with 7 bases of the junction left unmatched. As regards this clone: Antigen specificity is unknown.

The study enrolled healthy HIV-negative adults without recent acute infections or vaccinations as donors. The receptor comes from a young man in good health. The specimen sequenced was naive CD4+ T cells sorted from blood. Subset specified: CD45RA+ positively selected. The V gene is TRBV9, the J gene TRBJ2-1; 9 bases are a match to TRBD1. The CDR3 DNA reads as TGTGCCAGCAGCGGAGACGGGACAGGGTTCAATGAGCAGTTCTTC. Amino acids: CASSGDGTGFNEQFF.